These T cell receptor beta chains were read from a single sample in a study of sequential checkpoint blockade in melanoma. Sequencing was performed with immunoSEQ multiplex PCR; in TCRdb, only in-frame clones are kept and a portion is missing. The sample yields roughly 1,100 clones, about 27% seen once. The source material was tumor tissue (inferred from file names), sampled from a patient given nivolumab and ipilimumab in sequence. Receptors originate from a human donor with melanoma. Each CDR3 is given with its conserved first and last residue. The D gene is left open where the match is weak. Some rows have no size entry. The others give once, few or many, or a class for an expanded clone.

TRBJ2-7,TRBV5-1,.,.,CASSLGAGGYEQYF,TGCGCCAGCAGCTTGGGGGCCGGAGGTTACGAGCAGTACTTC
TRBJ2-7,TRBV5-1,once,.,CASSSGQQSGYEQYF,TGCGCCAGCAGCTCCGGCCAGCAATCAGGGTACGAGCAGTACTTC
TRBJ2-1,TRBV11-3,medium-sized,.,CASSHRLAPPNNEQFF,TGTGCCAGCAGCCACCGCCTAGCCCCCCCGAACAATGAGCAGTTCTTC
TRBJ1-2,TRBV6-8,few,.,CASSTRAGEANYGYTF,TGTGCCAGCAGCACCAGGGCGGGCGAAGCTAACTATGGCTACACCTTC
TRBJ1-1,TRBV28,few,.,CASSLAGGAGNTEAFF,TGTGCCAGCAGTTTAGCGGGAGGGGCGGGGAACACTGAAGCTTTCTTT
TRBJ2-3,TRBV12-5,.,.,CASRGTGRTDTQYF,TGTGCCAGCCGTGGGACGGGGAGGACAGATACGCAGTATTTT
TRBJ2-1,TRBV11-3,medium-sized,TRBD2,CASSQPGSGSLDEQFF,TGTGCCAGCAGCCAACCCGGGAGCGGGAGTCTCGATGAGCAGTTCTTC
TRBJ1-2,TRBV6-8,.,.,CASSYSSSRGANYGYTF,TGTGCCAGCAGTTACTCGTCGAGCCGAGGCGCAAACTATGGCTACACCTTC
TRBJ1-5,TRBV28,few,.,CASSLGPGQGPQHF,TGTGCCAGCAGTTTAGGTCCGGGTCAGGGGCCCCAGCATTTT
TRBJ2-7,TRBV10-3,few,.,CAISEGQLPSLEQYF,TGTGCCATCAGTGAGGGACAGTTGCCGTCCCTCGAGCAGTACTTC
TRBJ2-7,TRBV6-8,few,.,CASGSNRDEQYF,TGTGCCAGCGGAAGTAACAGGGACGAGCAGTACTTC
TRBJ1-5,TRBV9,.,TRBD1,CASSPGQGKNQPQHF,TGTGCCAGCAGCCCAGGACAGGGAAAAAATCAGCCCCAGCATTTT
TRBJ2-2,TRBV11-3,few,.,CASSLDSRGSIPGELFF,TGTGCCAGCAGCTTAGATTCCAGGGGAAGTATACCCGGGGAGCTGTTTTTT
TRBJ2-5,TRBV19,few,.,CASSMLGRETQYF,TGTGCCAGTAGTATGCTGGGGCGAGAGACCCAGTACTTC
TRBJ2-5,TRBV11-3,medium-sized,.,CASSLDRARETQYF,TGTGCCAGCAGCTTAGACAGGGCGAGGGAGACCCAGTACTTC
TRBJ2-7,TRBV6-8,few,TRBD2,CASSEGLAYTYEQYF,TGTGCCAGCAGCGAGGGACTAGCGTATACCTACGAGCAGTACTTC
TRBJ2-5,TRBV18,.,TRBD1,CASSVGQGKTQYF,TGTGCCAGCTCAGTCGGACAGGGAAAGACCCAGTACTTC
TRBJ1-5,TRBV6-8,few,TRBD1,CASSSGTGVGNQPQHF,TGTGCCAGCAGTTCCGGGACAGGGGTTGGCAATCAGCCCCAGCATTTT
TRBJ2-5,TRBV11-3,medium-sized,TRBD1,CASSLEGQGAKETQYF,TGTGCCAGCAGCTTAGAGGGACAGGGGGCAAAAGAGACCCAGTACTTC
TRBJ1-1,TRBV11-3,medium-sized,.,CASSLWTQVNTEAFF,TGTGCCAGCAGCCTTTGGACACAAGTAAACACTGAAGCTTTCTTT
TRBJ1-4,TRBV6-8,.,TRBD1,CASRRQGSNEKLFF,TGTGCCAGCAGACGACAGGGGTCTAATGAAAAACTGTTTTTT
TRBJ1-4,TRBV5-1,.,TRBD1,CASSVQGTNEKLFF,TGCGCCAGCAGCGTACAGGGGACTAATGAAAAACTGTTTTTT
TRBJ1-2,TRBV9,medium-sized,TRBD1,CASSARQGWSGYTF,TGTGCCAGCAGCGCCCGACAGGGTTGGTCTGGCTACACCTTC
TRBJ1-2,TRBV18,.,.,CASSPPTESYGYTF,TGTGCCAGCTCACCACCGACAGAGAGCTATGGCTACACCTTC
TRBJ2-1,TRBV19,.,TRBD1,CASSMGDSADYNEQFF,TGTGCCAGTAGTATGGGGGACAGCGCTGATTACAATGAGCAGTTCTTC
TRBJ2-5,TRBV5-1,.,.,CASSLGQVQETQYF,TGCGCCAGCAGCTTGGGGCAGGTCCAAGAGACCCAGTACTTC
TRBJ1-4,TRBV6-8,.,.,CASSYGQWDEKLFF,TGTGCCAGCAGTTACGGGCAGTGGGATGAAAAACTGTTTTTT
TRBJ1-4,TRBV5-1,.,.,CASSLVGATNEKLFF,TGCGCCAGCAGCTTGGTCGGGGCAACTAATGAAAAACTGTTTTTT
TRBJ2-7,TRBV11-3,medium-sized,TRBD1,CASSLLGTGTGEQYF,TGTGCCAGCAGCTTGCTCGGGACAGGGACAGGCGAGCAGTACTTC
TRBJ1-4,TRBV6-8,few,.,CASGAGSEKLFF,TGTGCCTCAGGGGCAGGTTCTGAGAAACTGTTTTTT
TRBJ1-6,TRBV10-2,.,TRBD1,CATSDREGSPLHF,TGCGCCACTTCGGACAGGGAAGGTTCACCCCTCCACTTT
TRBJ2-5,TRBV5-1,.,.,CASSLEAGKETQYF,TGCGCCAGCAGCTTGGAGGCAGGGAAAGAGACCCAGTACTTC
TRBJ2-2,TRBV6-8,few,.,CASSPRDWGAEELFF,TGTGCCAGCAGTCCCCGGGACTGGGGGGCCGAGGAGCTGTTTTTT
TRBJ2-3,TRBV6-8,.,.,CASSYPVSTYSTDTQYF,TGTGCCAGCAGTTACCCGGTCAGCACCTATAGCACAGATACGCAGTATTTT
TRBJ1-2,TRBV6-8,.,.,CASRRHREGNYGYTF,TGTGCCAGCAGACGTCACAGGGAAGGGAACTATGGCTACACCTTC